This record looks at one T cell receptor beta chain sequence and its context. These data are taken from a study of identical twins. Trimming took 5 bases from V and 7 from J, leaving 10 bases between them. The CDR3 length is 11 residues. Germline V lookup: CDR1 SGHRS, CDR2 YFSETQ. In TCRdb, the 5' RACE reads were re-called with MiXCR into one record per CDR3 protein. The repertoire holds roughly 350,000 distinct CDR3 sequences, with roughly an eighth as singletons. The sample also formed part of further work on yellow fever vaccine responses in identical twins.

This sequence joins TRBV5-1 and TRBJ2-7, with a tentative D call TRBD2 (5 bases). The specimen sequenced was CD8+ T cells sorted from blood. This TCR derives from a woman aged 18-29 years in good health. CDR3 sequence reads: CASRATGEQYF. CDR3 DNA sequence: TGCGCCAGCAGGGCTACGGGGGAGCAGTACTTC.